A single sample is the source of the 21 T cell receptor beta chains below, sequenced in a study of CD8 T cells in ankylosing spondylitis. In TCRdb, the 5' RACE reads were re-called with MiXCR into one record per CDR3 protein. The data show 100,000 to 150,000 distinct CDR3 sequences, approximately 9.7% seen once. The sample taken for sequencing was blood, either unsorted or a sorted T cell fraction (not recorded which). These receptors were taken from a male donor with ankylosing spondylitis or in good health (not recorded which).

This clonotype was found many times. The DNA for the CDR3 is TGCAGCGTTGCGGGACACCTCCGGTACACAGATACGCAGTATTTT. It specifies CSVAGHLRYTDTQYF. The chain is built from TRBV29-1 and TRBJ2-3; tentatively, D is TRBD1 (6 bases). The CDR3 is made up of 15 amino acids. Germline CDR1 SQVTM, CDR2 ANQGSEA. Trimming left V 4 bases short and J 2 bases short, with 16 bases between.

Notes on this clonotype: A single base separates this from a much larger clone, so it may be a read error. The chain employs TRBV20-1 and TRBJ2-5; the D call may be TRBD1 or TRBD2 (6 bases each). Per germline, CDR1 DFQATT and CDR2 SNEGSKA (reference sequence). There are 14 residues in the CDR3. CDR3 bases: TGCGGTGCTAGAATTGGTGAGGGGGGAGAGACCCAGTACTTC. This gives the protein CGARIGEGGETQYF.

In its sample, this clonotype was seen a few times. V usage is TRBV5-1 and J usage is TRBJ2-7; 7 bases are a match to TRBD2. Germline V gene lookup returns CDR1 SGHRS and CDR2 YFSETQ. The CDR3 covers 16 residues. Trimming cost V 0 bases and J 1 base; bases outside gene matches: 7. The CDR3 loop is CASSLEPAGLSYEQYF. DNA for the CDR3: TGCGCCAGCAGCTTGGAACCAGCGGGACTATCCTACGAGCAGTACTTC.

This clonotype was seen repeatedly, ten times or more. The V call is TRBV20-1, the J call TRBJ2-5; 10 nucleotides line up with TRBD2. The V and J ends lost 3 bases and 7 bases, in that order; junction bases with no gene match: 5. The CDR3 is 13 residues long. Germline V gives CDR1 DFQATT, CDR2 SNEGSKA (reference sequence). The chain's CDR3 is CSASGTSDGTQYF. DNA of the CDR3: TGCAGTGCTAGCGGGACTAGCGATGGGACCCAGTACTTC.

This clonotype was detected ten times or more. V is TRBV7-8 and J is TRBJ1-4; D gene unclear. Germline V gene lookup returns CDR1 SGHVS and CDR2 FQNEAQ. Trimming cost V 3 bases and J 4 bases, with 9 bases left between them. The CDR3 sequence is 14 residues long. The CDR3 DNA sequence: TGTGCCAGCAGCTTGCAGCCTATTAATGAAAAACTGTTTTTT. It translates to CASSLQPINEKLFF.

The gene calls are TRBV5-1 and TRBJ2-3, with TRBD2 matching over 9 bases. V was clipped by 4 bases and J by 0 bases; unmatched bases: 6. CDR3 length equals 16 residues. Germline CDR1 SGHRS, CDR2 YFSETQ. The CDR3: CASSEGLATSTDTQYF. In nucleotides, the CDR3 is TGCGCCAGCAGCGAGGGACTAGCCACTAGCACAGATACGCAGTATTTT.

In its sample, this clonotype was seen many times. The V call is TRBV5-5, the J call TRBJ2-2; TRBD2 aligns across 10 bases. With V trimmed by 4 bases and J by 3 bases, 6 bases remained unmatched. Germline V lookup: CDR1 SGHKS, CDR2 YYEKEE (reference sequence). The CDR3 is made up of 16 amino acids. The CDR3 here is CASSLRAGGDTGELFF. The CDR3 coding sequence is TGTGCCAGCAGCCTCAGAGCGGGAGGGGACACCGGGGAGCTGTTTTTT. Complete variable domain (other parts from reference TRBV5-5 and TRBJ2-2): DAGVTQSPTHLIKTRGQQVTLRCSPISGHKSVSWYQQVLGQGPQFIFQYYEKEERGRGNFPDRFSARQFPNYSSELNVNALLLGDSALYLCASSLRAGGDTGELFFGEGSRLTVL.

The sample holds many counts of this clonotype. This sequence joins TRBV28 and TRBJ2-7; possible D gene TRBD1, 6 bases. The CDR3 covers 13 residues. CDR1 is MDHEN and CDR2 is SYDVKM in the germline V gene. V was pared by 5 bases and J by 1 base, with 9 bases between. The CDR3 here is CASSLGQSYEQYF. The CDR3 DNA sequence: TGTGCCAGCAGTCTTGGACAGTCCTACGAGCAGTACTTC.

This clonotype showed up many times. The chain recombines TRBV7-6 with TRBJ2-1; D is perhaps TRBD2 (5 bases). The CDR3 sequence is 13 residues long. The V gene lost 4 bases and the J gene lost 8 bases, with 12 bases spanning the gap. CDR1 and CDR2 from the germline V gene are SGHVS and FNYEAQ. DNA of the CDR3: TGTGCCAGCAGCTCTACTAGGCCTGATGAGCAGTTCTTC. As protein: CASSSTRPDEQFF.

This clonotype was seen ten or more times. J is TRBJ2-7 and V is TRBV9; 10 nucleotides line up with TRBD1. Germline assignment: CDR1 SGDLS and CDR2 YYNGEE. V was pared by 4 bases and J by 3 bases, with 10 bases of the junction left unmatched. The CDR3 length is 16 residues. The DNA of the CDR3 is TGTGCCAGCAGCCCGGGGGGGACAGGGGACCTCTACGAGCAGTACTTC. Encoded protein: CASSPGGTGDLYEQYF.

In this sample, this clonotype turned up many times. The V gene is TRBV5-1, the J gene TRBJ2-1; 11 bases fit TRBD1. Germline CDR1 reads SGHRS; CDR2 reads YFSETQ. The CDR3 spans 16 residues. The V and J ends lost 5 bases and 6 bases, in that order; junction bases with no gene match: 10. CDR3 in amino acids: CASRPFGTGGRNEQFF. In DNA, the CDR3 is TGCGCCAGCAGACCCTTCGGGACAGGGGGACGCAATGAGCAGTTCTTC.

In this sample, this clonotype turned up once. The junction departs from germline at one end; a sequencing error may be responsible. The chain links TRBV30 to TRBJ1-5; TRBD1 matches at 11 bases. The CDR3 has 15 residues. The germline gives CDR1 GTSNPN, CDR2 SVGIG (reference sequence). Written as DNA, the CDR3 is TGTGCCTGGAGTCCCGGGACAGGGGGGAATCGGCCCCAGCATTTT. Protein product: CAWSPGTGGNRPQHF.

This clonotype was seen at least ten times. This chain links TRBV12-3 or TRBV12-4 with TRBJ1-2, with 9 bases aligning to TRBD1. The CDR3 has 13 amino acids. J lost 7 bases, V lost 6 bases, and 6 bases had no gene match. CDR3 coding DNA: TGTGCCAGCAGCCTAGGACAGGGGAGTGGCTACACCTTC. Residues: CASSLGQGSGYTF.

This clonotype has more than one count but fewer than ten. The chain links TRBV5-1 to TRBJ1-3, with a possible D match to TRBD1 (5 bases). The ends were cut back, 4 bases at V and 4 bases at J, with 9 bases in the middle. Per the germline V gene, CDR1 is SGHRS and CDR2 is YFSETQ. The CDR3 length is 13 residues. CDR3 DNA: TGCGCCAGCAGCCCAGGGTCCGGAAACACCATATATTTT. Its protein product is CASSPGSGNTIYF.

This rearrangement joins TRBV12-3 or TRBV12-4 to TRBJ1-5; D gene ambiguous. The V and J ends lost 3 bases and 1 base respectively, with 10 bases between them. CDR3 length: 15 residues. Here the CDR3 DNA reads TGTGCCAGCAGTTTGTTCGGCTTCAGCAATCAGCCCCAGCATTTT. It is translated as CASSLFGFSNQPQHF.

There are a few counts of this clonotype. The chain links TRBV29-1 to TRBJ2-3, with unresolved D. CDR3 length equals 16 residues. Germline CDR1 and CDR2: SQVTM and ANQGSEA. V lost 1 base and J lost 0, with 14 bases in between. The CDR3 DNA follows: TGCAGCGTTGAAGGCGCGGCGGAGACTAGCACAGATACGCAGTATTTT. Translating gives CSVEGAAETSTDTQYF.

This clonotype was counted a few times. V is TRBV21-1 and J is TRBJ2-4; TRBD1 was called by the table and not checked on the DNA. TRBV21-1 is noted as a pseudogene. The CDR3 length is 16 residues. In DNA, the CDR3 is TGTGCCAGCAGCAAAGCGCGGGCAGGGGGAAAAAACATTCAGTACTTC. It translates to CASSKARAGGKNIQYF.

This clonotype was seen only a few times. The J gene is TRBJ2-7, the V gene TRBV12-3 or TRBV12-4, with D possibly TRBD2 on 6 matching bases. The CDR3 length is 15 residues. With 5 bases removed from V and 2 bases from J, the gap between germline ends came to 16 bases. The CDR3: CASSPEVAAAYEQYF. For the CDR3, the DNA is TGTGCCAGCAGTCCCGAGGTAGCGGCAGCCTACGAGCAGTACTTC.

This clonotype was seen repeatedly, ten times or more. CDR3 sequence: CASNRGGSVPEAFF. DNA of the CDR3: TGTGCCAGCAACAGGGGAGGGTCAGTCCCTGAAGCTTTCTTT. The V and J genes are TRBV27 and TRBJ1-1; 7 nucleotides align to TRBD1. The germline CDR1 and CDR2 sequences are MNHEY and SMNVEV (reference sequence). J gave up 6 bases and V 7 bases, and 11 bases lay outside the gene matches. This CDR3 comprises 14 residues.

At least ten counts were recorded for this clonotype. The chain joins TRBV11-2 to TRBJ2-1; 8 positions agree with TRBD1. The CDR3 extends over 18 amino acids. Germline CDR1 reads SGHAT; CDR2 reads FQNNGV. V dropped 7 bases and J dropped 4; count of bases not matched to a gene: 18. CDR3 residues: CASTQGAGKGGNYNEQFF. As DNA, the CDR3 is TGTGCCAGCACCCAGGGGGCGGGCAAAGGAGGAAATTACAATGAGCAGTTCTTC.

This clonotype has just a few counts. CDR3 residues: CASTTRGTGDYEQYF. In DNA form, the CDR3 reads TGTGCCAGCACCACCCGAGGGACTGGGGACTACGAGCAGTACTTC. The chain uses TRBV28 and TRBJ2-7; D is possibly TRBD2 (6 bases). V lost 7 bases to trimming and J lost 3 bases, with 19 bases between them. The CDR3 spans 15 residues. In germline, CDR1 is MDHEN, CDR2 SYDVKM.